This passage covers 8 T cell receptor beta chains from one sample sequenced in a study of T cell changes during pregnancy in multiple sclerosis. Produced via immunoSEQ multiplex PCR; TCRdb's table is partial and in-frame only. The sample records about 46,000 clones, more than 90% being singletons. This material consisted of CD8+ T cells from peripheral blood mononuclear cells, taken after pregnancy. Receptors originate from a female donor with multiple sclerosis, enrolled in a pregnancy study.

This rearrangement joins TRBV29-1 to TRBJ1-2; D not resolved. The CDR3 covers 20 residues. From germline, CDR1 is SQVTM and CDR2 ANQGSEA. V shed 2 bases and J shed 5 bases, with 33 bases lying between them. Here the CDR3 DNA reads TGCAGCGTTGAATCAACCCCGGAGGGAAGCCTGGGAAACGAGTGGTATGGCTACACCTTC. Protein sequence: CSVESTPEGSLGNEWYGYTF.

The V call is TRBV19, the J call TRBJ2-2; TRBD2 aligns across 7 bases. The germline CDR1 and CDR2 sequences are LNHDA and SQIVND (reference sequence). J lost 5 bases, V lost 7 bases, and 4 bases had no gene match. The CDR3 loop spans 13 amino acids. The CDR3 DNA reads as TGTGCCAGTACGGGGACTATGACCGGGGAGCTGTTTTTT. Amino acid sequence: CASTGTMTGELFF. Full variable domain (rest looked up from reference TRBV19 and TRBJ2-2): DGGITQSPKYLFRKEGQNVTLSCEQNLNHDAMYWYRQDPGQGLRLIYYSQIVNDFQKGDIAEGYSVSREKKESFPLTVTSAQKNPTAFYLCASTGTMTGELFFGEGSRLTVL.

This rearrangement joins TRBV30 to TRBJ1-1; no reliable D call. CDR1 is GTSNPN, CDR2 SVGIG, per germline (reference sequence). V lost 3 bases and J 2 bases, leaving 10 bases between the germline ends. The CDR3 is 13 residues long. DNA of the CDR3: TGTGCCTGGAGGGGTGGACTCAACACTGAAGCTTTCTTT. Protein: CAWRGGLNTEAFF.

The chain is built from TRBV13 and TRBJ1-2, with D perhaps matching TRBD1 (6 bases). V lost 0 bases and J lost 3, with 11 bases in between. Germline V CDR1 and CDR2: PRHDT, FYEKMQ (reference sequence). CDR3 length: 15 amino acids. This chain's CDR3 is CASSLGRQGYYGYTF. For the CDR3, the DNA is TGTGCCAGCAGCTTAGGTAGGCAGGGGTACTATGGCTACACCTTC.

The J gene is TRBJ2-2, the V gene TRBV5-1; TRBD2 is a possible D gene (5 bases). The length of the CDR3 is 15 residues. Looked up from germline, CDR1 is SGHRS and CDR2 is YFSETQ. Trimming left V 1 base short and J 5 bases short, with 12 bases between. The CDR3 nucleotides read TGCGCCAGCAGCTTGTACGGGGTAATGACCGGGGAGCTGTTTTTT. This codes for CASSLYGVMTGELFF.

CDR3 protein: CASSPLVGRVSGANVLTF. The CDR3 DNA reads TGTGCCAGCAGTCCTCTCGTGGGGCGAGTCTCTGGGGCCAACGTCCTGACTTTC. The gene calls are TRBV2 and TRBJ2-6, with TRBD1 as a possible D gene (5 bases). Trimming took off 5 bases at V and 0 bases at J, with 17 bases between the two ends. Per the germline V gene, CDR1 is SNHLY and CDR2 is FYNNEI. This CDR3 contains 18 residues.

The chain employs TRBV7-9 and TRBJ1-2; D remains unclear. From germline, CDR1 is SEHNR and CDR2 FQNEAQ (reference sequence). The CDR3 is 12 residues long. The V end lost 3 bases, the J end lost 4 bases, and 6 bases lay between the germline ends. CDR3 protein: CASSFPTYGYTF. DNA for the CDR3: TGTGCCAGCAGCTTCCCTACCTATGGCTACACCTTC. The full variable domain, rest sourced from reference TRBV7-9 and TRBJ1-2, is DTGVSQNPRHKITKRGQNVTFRCDPISEHNRLYWYRQTLGQGPEFLTYFQNEAQLEKSRLLSDRFSAERPKGSFSTLEIQRTEQGDSAMYLCASSFPTYGYTFGSGTRLTVV.

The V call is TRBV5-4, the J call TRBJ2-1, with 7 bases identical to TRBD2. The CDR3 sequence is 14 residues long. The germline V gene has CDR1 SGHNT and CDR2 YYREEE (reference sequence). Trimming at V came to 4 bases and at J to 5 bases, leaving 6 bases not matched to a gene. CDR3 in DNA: TGTGCCAGCAGCACTTCCGGGACTAACAATGAGCAGTTCTTC. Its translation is CASSTSGTNNEQFF.